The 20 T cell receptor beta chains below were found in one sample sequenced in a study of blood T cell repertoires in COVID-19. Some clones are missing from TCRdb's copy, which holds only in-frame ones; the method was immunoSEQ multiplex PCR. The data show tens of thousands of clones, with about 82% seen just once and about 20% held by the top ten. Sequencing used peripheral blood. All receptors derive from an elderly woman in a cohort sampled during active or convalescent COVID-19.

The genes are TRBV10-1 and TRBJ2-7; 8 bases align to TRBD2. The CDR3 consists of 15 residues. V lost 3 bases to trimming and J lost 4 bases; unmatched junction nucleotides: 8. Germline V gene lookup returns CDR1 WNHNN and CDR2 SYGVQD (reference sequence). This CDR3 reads CASSEASGSPYEQYF. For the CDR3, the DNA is TGCGCCAGCAGTGAAGCTAGCGGGTCACCTTACGAGCAGTACTTC.

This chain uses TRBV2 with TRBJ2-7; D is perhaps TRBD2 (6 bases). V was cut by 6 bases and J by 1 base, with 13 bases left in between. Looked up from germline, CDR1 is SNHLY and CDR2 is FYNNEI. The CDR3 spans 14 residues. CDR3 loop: CASRGRIQSYEQYF. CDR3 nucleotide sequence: TGTGCCAGCAGGGGGAGGATTCAGTCCTACGAGCAGTACTTC.

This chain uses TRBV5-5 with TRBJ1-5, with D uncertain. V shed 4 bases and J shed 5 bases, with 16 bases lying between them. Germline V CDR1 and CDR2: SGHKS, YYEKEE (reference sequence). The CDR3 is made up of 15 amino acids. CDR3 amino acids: CASSAGVSGYQPQHF. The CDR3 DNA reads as TGTGCCAGCAGCGCCGGAGTCTCTGGTTATCAGCCCCAGCATTTT.

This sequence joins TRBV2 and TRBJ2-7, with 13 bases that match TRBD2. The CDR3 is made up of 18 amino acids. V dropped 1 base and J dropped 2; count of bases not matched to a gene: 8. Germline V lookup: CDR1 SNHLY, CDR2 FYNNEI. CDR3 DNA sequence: TGTGCCAGCAGTGAAGAACTAGCGGGAGGGCCGTTGACCTACGAGCAGTACTTC. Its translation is CASSEELAGGPLTYEQYF.

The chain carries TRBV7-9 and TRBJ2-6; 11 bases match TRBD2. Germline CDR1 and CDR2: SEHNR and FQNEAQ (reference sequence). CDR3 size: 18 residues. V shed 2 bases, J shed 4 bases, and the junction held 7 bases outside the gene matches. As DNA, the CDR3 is TGTGCCAGCAGCTTACATGGTAGCGGGAGGGCCGGGGCCAACGTCCTGACTTTC. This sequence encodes CASSLHGSGRAGANVLTF.

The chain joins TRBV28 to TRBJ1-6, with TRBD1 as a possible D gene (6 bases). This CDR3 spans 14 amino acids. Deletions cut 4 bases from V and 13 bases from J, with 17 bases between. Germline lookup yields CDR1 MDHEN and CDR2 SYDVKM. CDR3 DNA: TGTGCCAGCAGTTCCGGGACACCCACCTCTCCCCTCCACTTT. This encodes CASSSGTPTSPLHF.

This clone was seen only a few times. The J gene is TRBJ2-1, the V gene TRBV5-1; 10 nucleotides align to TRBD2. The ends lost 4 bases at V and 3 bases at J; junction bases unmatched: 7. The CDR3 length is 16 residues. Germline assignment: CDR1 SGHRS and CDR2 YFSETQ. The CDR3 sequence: CASSDQTSGNYNEQFF. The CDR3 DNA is TGCGCCAGCAGCGACCAAACTAGCGGGAACTACAATGAGCAGTTCTTC.

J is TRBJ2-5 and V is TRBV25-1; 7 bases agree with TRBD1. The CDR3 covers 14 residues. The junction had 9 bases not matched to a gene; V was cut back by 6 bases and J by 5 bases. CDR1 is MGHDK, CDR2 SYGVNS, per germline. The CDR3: CASSRQGIGETQYF. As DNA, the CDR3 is TGTGCCAGCAGCCGACAGGGAATAGGGGAGACCCAGTACTTC.

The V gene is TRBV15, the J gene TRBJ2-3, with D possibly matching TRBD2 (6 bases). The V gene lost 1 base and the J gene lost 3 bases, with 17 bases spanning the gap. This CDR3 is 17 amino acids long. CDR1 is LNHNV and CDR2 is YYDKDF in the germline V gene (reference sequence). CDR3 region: CATSRAVVGGRTDTQYF. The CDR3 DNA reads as TGTGCCACCAGCAGAGCGGTAGTAGGAGGGCGGACAGATACGCAGTATTTT.

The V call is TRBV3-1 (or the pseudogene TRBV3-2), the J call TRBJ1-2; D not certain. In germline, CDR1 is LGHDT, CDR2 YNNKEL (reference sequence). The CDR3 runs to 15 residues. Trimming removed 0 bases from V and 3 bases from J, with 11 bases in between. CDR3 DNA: TGTGCCAGCAGCCAAGAGGGCAGGATCGACTATGGCTACACCTTC. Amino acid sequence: CASSQEGRIDYGYTF.

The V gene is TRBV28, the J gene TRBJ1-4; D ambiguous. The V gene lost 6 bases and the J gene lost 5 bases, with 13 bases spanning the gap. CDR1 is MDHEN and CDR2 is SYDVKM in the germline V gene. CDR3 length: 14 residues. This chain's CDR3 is CASSLLGTNEKLFF. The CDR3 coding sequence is TGTGCCAGCAGCTTACTTGGCACGAATGAAAAACTGTTTTTT.

The CDR3 coding sequence is TGTGCCTGGAGTAAGAAGGGGACGGGAGACACTGAAGCTTTCTTT. It encodes CAWSKKGTGDTEAFF. The rearrangement joins TRBV30 to TRBJ1-1, with D perhaps TRBD1 (5 bases). CDR1 GTSNPN and CDR2 SVGIG come from the germline V gene (reference sequence). The CDR3 runs to 15 residues. Deletions cut 2 bases from V and 3 bases from J, with 16 bases between.

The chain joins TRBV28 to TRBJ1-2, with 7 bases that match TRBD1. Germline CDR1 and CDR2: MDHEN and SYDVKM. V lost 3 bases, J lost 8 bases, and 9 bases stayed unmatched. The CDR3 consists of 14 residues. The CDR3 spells CASSLTGSRSGYTF. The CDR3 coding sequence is TGTGCCAGCAGTTTGACAGGGTCGAGGTCCGGCTACACCTTC.

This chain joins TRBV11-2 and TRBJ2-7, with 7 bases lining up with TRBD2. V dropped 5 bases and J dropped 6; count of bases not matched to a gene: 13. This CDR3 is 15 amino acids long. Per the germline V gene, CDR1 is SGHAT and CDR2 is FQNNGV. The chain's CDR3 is CASSTSLGGGLEQYF. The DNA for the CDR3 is TGTGCCAGCAGCACCTCCTTGGGGGGAGGGCTCGAGCAGTACTTC.

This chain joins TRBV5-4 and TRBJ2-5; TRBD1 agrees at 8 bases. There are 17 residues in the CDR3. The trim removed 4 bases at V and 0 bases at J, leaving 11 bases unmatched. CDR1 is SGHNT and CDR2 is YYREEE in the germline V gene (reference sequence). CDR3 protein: CASSPPSQGVNQETQYF. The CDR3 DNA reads TGTGCCAGCAGCCCGCCCTCACAGGGGGTGAACCAAGAGACCCAGTACTTC.

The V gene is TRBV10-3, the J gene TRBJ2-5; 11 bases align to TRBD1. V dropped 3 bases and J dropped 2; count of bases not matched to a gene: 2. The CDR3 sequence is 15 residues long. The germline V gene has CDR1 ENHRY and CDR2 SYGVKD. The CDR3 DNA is TGTGCCATCAGTGAAGGGGACAGGGGGCAAGAGACCCAGTACTTC. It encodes CAISEGDRGQETQYF.

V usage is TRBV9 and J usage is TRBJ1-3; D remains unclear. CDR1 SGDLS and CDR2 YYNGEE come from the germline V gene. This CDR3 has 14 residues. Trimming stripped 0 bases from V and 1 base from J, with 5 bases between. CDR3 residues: CASSVAQSGNTIYF. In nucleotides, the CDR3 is TGTGCCAGCAGCGTAGCACAGTCTGGAAACACCATATATTTT.

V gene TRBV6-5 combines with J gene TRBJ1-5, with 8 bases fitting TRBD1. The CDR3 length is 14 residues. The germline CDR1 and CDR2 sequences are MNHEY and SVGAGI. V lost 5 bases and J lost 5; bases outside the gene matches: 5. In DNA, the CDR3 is TGTGCCAGCAGTCGTGGACAGGGCGATCAGCCCCAGCATTTT. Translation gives CASSRGQGDQPQHF.

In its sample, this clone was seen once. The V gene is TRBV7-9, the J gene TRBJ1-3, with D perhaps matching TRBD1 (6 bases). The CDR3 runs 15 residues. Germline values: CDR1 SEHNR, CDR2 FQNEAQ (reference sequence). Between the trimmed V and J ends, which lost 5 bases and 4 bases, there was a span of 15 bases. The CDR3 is CASSRLQGPGNTIYF. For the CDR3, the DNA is TGTGCCAGCAGCCGATTACAGGGCCCCGGAAACACCATATATTTT.

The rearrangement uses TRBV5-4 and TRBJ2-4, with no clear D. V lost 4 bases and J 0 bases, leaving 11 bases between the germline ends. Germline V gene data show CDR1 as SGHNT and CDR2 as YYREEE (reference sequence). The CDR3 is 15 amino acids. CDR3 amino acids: CASSPPGLAKNIQYF. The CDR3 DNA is TGTGCCAGCAGCCCGCCAGGTCTAGCCAAAAACATTCAGTACTTC.